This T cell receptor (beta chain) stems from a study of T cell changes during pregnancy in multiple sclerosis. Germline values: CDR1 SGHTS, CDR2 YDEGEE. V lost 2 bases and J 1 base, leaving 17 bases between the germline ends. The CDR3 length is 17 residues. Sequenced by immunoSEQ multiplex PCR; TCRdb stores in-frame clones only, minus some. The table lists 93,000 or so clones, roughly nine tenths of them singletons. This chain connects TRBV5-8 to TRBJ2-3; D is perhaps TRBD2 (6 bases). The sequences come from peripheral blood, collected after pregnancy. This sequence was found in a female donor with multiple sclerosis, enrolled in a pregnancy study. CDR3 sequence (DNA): TGTGCCAGCAGCTTAGCTATCGTAGCGGACGGCACAGATACGCAGTATTTT. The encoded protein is CASSLAIVADGTDTQYF.